These T cell receptor beta chains were read from a single sample in a study of T cells in Graves' hyperthyroidism and ophthalmopathy. TCRdb reprocessed the multiplex PCR reads with MiXCR, giving one entry per CDR3 protein. Here the sample spans roughly 700,000 distinct CDR3 sequences, around a sixth being singletons. What was sequenced was blood. The origin of the receptors is a man aged 45-65 years with Graves' hyperthyroidism. Each CDR3 is given with its conserved first and last residue. A D gene is named only where the DNA matches it firmly. Clone size is shown for a subset of rows, as once, few, many or a class of expanded clone.

clone size	V gene	CDR3 length	D gene	J gene	CDR3 DNA	CDR3 protein
NA	TRBV6-6	16	TRBD2	TRBJ2-3	TGTGCCAGCAGTTACCGGGGACTAGCGGAAACAGATACGCAGTATTTT	CASSYRGLAETDTQYF
many	TRBV5-1	15	TRBD2	TRBJ2-3	TGCGCCAGCAGCTTAGGACTAGCGGAAGGAGATACGCAGTATTTT	CASSLGLAEGDTQYF
many	TRBV6-1	16	TRBD2	TRBJ2-1	TGTGCCAGCAGTTTGGCTAGCGGGAGGGCCGTCGGTGAGCAGTTCTTC	CASSLASGRAVGEQFF
many	TRBV20-1	15	TRBD2	TRBJ2-7	TGCAGTGCTAGAGACGCTGGGACTAGCGGCTACGAGCAGTACTTC	CSARDAGTSGYEQYF
NA	TRBV4-1	15	NA	TRBJ1-4	TGCGCCAGCAGCCAGCCCGGGACAACTAATGAAAAACTGTTTTTT	CASSQPGTTNEKLFF
few	TRBV20-1	12	NA	TRBJ2-7	TGCAGTGCTAGGACCGAGGGCTACGAGCAGTACTTC	CSARTEGYEQYF
few	TRBV28	12	NA	TRBJ1-1	TGTGCCAGCAGTTTAACAGGGTTATGGGCTTTCTTT	CASSLTGLWAFF
few	TRBV18	14	NA	TRBJ2-7	TGTGCCAGCTCACCAAAAGGGCGGGACTACGAGCAGTACTTC	CASSPKGRDYEQYF
many	TRBV20-1	11	NA	TRBJ1-1	TGCAGTGCTGGGTTTGGCACTGAAGCTTTCTTT	CSAGFGTEAFF
many	TRBV19	15	NA	TRBJ1-5	TGTGCCAGTAGTATAGGGGACGGTAGCAATCAGCCCCAGCATTTT	CASSIGDGSNQPQHF
NA	TRBV28	17	NA	TRBJ2-1	TGTGCCAGCAGTCCTCCCCTCCGGGCGCTATCCTACAATGAGCAGTTCTTC	CASSPPLRALSYNEQFF
many	TRBV6-5	15	NA	TRBJ2-5	TGTGCCAGCAGTTACGCAGAGGGGTACCAAGAGACCCAGTACTTC	CASSYAEGYQETQYF
many	TRBV24-1	12	NA	TRBJ1-2	TGTGCCACCAGTCTTTCAGGGTATGGCTACACCTTC	CATSLSGYGYTF
NA	TRBV20-1	14	NA	TRBJ2-1	TGCAGTGCCAGAGATTTAGCATTCTACAATGAGCAGTTCTTC	CSARDLAFYNEQFF